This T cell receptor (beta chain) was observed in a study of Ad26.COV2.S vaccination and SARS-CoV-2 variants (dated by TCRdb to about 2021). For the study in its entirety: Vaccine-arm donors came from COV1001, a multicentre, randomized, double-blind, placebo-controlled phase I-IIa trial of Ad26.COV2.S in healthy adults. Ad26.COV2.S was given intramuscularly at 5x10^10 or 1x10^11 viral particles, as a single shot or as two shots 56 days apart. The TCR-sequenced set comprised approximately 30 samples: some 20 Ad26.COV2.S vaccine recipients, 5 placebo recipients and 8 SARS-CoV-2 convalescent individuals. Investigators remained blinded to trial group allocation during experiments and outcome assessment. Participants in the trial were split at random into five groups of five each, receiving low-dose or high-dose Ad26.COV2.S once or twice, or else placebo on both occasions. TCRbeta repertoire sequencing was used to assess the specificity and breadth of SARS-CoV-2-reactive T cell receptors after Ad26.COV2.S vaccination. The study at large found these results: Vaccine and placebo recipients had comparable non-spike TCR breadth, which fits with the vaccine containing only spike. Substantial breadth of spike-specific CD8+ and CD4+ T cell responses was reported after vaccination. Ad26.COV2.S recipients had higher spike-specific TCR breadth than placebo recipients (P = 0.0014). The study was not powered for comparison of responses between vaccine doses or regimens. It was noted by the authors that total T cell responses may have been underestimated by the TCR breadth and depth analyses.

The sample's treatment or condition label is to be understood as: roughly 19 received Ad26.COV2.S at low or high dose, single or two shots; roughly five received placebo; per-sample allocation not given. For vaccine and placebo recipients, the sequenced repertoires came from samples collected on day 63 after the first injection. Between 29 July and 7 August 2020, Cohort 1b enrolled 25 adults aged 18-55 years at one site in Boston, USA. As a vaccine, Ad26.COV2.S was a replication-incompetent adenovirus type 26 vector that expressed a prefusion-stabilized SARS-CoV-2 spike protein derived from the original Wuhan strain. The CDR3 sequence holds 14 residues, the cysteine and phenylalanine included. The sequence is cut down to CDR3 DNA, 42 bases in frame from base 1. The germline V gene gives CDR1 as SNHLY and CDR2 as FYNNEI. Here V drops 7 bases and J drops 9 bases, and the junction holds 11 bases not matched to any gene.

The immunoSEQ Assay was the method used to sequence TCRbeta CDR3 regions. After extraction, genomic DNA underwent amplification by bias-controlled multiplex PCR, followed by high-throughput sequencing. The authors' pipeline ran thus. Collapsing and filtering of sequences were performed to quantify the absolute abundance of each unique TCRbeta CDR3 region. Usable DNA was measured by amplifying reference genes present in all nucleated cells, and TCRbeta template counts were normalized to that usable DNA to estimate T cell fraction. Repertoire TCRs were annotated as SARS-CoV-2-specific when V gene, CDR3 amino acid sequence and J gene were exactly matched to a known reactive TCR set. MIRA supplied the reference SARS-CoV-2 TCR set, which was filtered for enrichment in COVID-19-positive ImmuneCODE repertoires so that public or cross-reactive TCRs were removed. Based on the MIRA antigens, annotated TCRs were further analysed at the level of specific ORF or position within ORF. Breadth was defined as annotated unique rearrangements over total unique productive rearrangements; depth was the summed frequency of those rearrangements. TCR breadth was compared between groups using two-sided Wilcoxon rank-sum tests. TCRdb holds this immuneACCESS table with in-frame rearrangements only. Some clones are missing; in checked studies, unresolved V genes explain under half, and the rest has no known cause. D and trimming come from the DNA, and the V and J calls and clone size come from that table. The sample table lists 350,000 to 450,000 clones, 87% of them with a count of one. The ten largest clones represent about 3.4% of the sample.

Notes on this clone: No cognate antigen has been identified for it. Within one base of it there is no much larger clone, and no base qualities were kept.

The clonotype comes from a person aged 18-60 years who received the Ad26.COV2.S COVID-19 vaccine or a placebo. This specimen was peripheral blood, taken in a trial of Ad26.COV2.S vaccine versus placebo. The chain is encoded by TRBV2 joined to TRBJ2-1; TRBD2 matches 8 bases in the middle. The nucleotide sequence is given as TGTGCCAGCACCCGGACTAGCCCGGGAGGTGAGCAGTTCTTC. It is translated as CASTRTSPGGEQFF.